This entry lists 17 T cell receptor beta chains sequenced from one sample in a study of cytomegalovirus exposure and HLA in healthy donors. Clones were read by immunoSEQ multiplex PCR, and TCRdb kept only the in-frame ones, dropping some. The repertoire holds 120,000 to 150,000 clones, with approximately 86% as singletons. Sample: PBMCs. The receptors here all came from a man between 18 and 29 years old in good health and CMV-seropositive.

The J gene is TRBJ1-5, the V gene TRBV6-1; D not certain. V lost 7 bases, J lost 1 base, and 14 bases lay in between. The germline V gene has CDR1 MNHNS and CDR2 SASEGT. The CDR3 loop spans 15 amino acids. The CDR3 protein is CASTVGRGSNQPQHF. The CDR3 coding sequence is TGTGCCAGCACCGTTGGACGGGGAAGCAATCAGCCCCAGCATTTT.

This chain joins TRBV28 and TRBJ2-7, with 7 bases matching TRBD1. The V gene's germline CDR1 is MDHEN and CDR2 SYDVKM. V lost 10 bases and J lost 0; bases outside the gene matches: 9. There are 14 residues in the CDR3. CDR3 sequence reads: CATGTARSSYEQYF. CDR3 nucleotide sequence: TGTGCCACCGGGACAGCCCGCTCCTCCTACGAGCAGTACTTC.

The chain recombines TRBV6-5 with TRBJ2-5, with D possibly TRBD1 on 6 matching bases. Germline V gene lookup returns CDR1 MNHEY and CDR2 SVGAGI. V was clipped by 6 bases and J by 7 bases, with 12 bases between them. CDR3 length: 12 residues. CDR3 loop: CASSPRGATQYF. As DNA, the CDR3 is TGTGCCAGCAGCCCCAGGGGTGCGACCCAGTACTTC.

This rearrangement joins TRBV6-6 to TRBJ1-2, with D unresolved. Looked up from germline, CDR1 is MNHNY and CDR2 is SVGAGI (reference sequence). The CDR3 is 12 amino acids. The germline V and J ends were trimmed by 6 bases and 8 bases, with 13 bases remaining between them. The CDR3 DNA follows: TGTGCCAGCAGACGGGATACGTTCGGCTACACCTTC. Amino acid sequence: CASRRDTFGYTF.

The chain links TRBV5-4 to TRBJ2-5; TRBD1 matches 8 bases. Per germline, CDR1 SGHNT and CDR2 YYREEE (reference sequence). The CDR3 consists of 14 residues. After removal of 3 bases from V and 7 bases from J, the junction contained 8 bases not matched to a gene. The CDR3 loop is CASSSGQGQRTQYF. DNA for the CDR3: TGTGCCAGCAGCTCCGGACAGGGTCAGAGGACCCAGTACTTC. The variable domain in full, with the rest retrieved from reference TRBV5-4 and TRBJ2-5, is ETGVTQSPTHLIKTRGQQVTLRCSSQSGHNTVSWYQQALGQGPQFIFQYYREEENGRGNFPPRFSGLQFPNYSSELNVNALELDDSALYLCASSSGQGQRTQYFGPGTRLLVL.

The rearrangement uses TRBV6-5 and TRBJ1-2; D is possibly TRBD1 (5 bases). V gave up 6 bases and J gave up 5 bases, with 10 bases separating them. The CDR3 covers 12 residues. CDR1 is MNHEY, CDR2 SVGAGI, per germline. For the CDR3, the DNA is TGTGCCAGCAGATCGACAGCTTATGGCTACACCTTC. It codes for CASRSTAYGYTF.

V usage is TRBV27 and J usage is TRBJ1-4; 10 bases agree with TRBD1. From germline, CDR1 is MNHEY and CDR2 SMNVEV (reference sequence). CDR3 size: 16 residues. J gave up 8 bases and V 2 bases, and 8 bases lay outside the gene matches. The CDR3 DNA follows: TGTGCCAGCAGTTTAAGGGTGACAGGGGGCCAGGAAAAACTGTTTTTT. Its protein product is CASSLRVTGGQEKLFF.

The chain combines TRBV4-1 with TRBJ1-1; D unresolved. The CDR3 has 15 amino acids. The V end was cut by 1 base, the J end by 2 bases, with 11 bases between. Germline CDR1 reads MGHRA; CDR2 reads YSYEKL. The CDR3 loop is CASSQGSQYNTEAFF. CDR3 coding DNA: TGCGCCAGCAGCCAAGGGTCGCAGTATAACACTGAAGCTTTCTTT.

The rearrangement uses TRBV18 and TRBJ1-1; TRBD1 matches at 7 bases. From germline, CDR1 is KGHSH and CDR2 LQKENI. The CDR3 sequence is 17 residues long. V trimming: 2 bases; J trimming: 3 bases; junction bases outside the gene matches: 12. Here the CDR3 DNA reads TGTGCCAGCTCACCAGTTGCAGGGGGGAAGATTTACACTGAAGCTTTCTTT. Translation gives CASSPVAGGKIYTEAFF.

This sequence joins TRBV5-6 and TRBJ1-5, with D unclear. This CDR3 comprises 14 residues. Germline V gives CDR1 SGHDT, CDR2 YYEEEE. Trimming took off 4 bases at V and 0 bases at J, with 8 bases between the two ends. The CDR3 protein is CASSAEVSNQPQHF. CDR3 nucleotide sequence: TGTGCCAGCAGCGCGGAAGTTAGCAATCAGCCCCAGCATTTT. Using reference TRBV5-6 and TRBJ1-5 for the parts outside the CDR3, the full variable domain is DAGVTQSPTHLIKTRGQQVTLRCSPKSGHDTVSWYQQALGQGPQFIFQYYEEEERQRGNFPDRFSGHQFPNYSSELNVNALLLGDSALYLCASSAEVSNQPQHFGDGTRLSIL.

CDR3 amino acids: CSVETGWTEAFF. CDR3 sequence (DNA): TGCAGCGTTGAAACGGGATGGACTGAAGCTTTCTTT. This chain joins TRBV29-1 and TRBJ1-1; D uncertain. This CDR3 spans 12 amino acids. Per the germline V gene, CDR1 is SQVTM and CDR2 is ANQGSEA. V was clipped by 2 bases and J by 5 bases, with 9 bases between them.

The V call is TRBV28, the J call TRBJ2-2, with TRBD1 identical over 8 bases. Germline loops: CDR1 MDHEN, CDR2 SYDVKM. This CDR3 comprises 17 residues. V shed 4 bases and J 7 bases; nucleotides not matched to a gene: 14. CDR3 DNA sequence: TGTGCCAGCAGTTCCACGGGACAGGTGCCCTCAGGCGGGGAGCTGTTTTTT. This gives the protein CASSSTGQVPSGGELFF.

The chain has TRBV30 and TRBJ1-5, with D maybe TRBD1 (5 bases). Trimming stripped 0 bases from V and 3 bases from J, with 9 bases between. Germline CDR1 is GTSNPN and CDR2 is SVGIG (reference sequence). This CDR3 is built from 14 residues. The chain's CDR3 is CAWSVGTLNQPQHF. DNA for the CDR3: TGTGCCTGGAGTGTTGGGACTCTCAATCAGCCCCAGCATTTT.

V and J are TRBV4-1 and TRBJ1-5; the D is unclear. The length of the CDR3 is 14 residues. V lost 6 bases and J 0 bases, leaving 9 bases between the germline ends. CDR1 is MGHRA and CDR2 is YSYEKL in the germline V gene. CDR3 in DNA: TGCGCCAGCAGAGATGTCGGTAGCAATCAGCCCCAGCATTTT. It translates to CASRDVGSNQPQHF.

The V call is TRBV2, the J call TRBJ1-6; 10 bases match TRBD1. CDR3 length: 14 residues. Germline-derived CDR1 and CDR2 are SNHLY and FYNNEI. The junction had 3 bases not matched to a gene; V was cut back by 4 bases and J by 9 bases. The CDR3: CASSAGTGVSPLHF. In nucleotides, the CDR3 is TGTGCCAGCAGTGCCGGGACAGGGGTTTCACCCCTCCACTTT. Supplemented by reference TRBV2 and TRBJ1-6, the full variable domain reads EPEVTQTPSHQVTQMGQEVILRCVPISNHLYFYWYRQILGQKVEFLVSFYNNEISEKSEIFDDQFSVERPDGSNFTLKIRSTKLEDSAMYFCASSAGTGVSPLHFGNGTRLTVT.

The chain employs TRBV9 and TRBJ1-6; TRBD1 might be the D (5 bases). Germline V gene lookup returns CDR1 SGDLS and CDR2 YYNGEE. Trimming left V 4 bases short and J 4 bases short, with 12 bases between. The CDR3 is 15 residues long. The CDR3 bases are TGTGCCAGCAGCCCTAGTCAGGGTTATAATTCACCCCTCCACTTT. Residues: CASSPSQGYNSPLHF.

The CDR3 spells CASSPAGQGSSPLHF. The CDR3 DNA is TGTGCCAGCTCACCAGCCGGACAGGGTAGCTCACCCCTCCACTTT. V and J are TRBV18 and TRBJ1-6, with 8 positions matching TRBD1. CDR3 length equals 15 residues. Germline CDR1 reads KGHSH; CDR2 reads LQKENI. Trimming cost V 2 bases and J 10 bases; bases outside gene matches: 7.